This TCR beta chain came from a study of lymphopenia after photon versus proton radiotherapy. Findings and limits, study-wide: Relative stability marked proton patients; photon patients lost diversity and naive cells. After the lymphocyte nadir, photon-treated repertoires showed oligoclonal expansion, especially of CD8+ Temra cells. A bigger post-nadir fall in TCR diversity correlated inversely with survival time in deceased patients. Only patients who died were analyzed for survival; proton advantage is unproven.

Germline assignment: CDR1 SGHVS and CDR2 FNYEAQ. The length of the CDR3 is 15 residues. Losses at the gene ends were 1 base for V and 7 bases for J; bases not matched to a gene: 7. Measured with immunoSEQ multiplex PCR; TCRdb has only the in-frame clones, and not every one. The data contain 42,000 or so clones, around 83% of them singletons. As to this clone: The antigen is unknown.

The receptor was derived from a woman in her 70s with pancreatic cancer. V gene TRBV7-6 combines with J gene TRBJ2-7, with 10 bases aligning to TRBD2. Sample: peripheral blood, taken from a patient treated with proton-based radiotherapy. The CDR3 reads CASSLGSGRVDEQYF. The CDR3 nucleotides are TGTGCCAGCAGCTTAGGCAGCGGGAGGGTAGATGAGCAGTACTTC.